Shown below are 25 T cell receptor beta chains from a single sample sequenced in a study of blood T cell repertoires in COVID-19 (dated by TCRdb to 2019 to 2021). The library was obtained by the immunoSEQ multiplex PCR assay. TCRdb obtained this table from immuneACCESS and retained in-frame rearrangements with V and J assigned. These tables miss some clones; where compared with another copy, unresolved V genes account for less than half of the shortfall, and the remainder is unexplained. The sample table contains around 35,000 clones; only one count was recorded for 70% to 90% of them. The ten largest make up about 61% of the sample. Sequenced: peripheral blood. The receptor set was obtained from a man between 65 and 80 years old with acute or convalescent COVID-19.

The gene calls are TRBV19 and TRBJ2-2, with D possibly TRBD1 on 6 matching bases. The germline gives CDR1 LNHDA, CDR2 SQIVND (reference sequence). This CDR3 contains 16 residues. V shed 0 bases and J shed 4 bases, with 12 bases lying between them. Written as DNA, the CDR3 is TGTGCCAGTAGTATAGATTTGGGGGCGGGCACCGGGGAGCTGTTTTTT. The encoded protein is CASSIDLGAGTGELFF.

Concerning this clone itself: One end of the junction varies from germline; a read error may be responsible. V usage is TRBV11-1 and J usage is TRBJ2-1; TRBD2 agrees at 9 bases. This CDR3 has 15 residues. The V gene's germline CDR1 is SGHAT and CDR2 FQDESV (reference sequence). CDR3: CASSIAGAKDNEQFF. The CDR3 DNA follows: TGTGCCAGCAGCATAGCGGGAGCGAAAGACAATGAGCAGTTCTTC.

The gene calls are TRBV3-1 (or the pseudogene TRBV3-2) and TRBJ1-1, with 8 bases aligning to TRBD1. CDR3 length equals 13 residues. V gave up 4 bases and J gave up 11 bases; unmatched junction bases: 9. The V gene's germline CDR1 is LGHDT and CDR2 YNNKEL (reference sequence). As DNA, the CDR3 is TGTGCCAGCAGCCTTCCGGGACAGGAGAGTGCTTTCTTT. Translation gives CASSLPGQESAFF.

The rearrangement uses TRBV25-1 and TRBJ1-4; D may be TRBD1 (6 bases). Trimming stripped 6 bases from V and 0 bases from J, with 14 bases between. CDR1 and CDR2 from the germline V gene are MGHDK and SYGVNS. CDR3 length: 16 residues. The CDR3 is CASSPGGHATNEKLFF. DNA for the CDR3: TGTGCCAGCAGCCCTGGGGGCCACGCAACTAATGAAAAACTGTTTTTT.

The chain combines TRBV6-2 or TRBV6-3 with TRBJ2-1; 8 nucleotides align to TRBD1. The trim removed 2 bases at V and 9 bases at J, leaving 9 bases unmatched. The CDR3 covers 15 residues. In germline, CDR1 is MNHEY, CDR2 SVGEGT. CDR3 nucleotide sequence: TGTGCCAGCAGTTACGCCAGGGGGCGGTTTGGTGAGCAGTTCTTC. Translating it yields CASSYARGRFGEQFF.

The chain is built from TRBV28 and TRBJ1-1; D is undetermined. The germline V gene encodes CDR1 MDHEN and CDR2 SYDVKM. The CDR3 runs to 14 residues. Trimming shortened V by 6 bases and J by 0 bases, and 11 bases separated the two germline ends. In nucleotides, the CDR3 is TGTGCCAGCAGCAGAGGACTGTTGAACACTGAAGCTTTCTTT. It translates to CASSRGLLNTEAFF.

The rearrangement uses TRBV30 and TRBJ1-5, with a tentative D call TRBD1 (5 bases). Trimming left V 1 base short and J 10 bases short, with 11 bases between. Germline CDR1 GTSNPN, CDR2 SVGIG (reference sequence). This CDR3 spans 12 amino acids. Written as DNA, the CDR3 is TGTGCCTGGAGTGGGGGGGGAGGACCCCAGCATTTT. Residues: CAWSGGGGPQHF.

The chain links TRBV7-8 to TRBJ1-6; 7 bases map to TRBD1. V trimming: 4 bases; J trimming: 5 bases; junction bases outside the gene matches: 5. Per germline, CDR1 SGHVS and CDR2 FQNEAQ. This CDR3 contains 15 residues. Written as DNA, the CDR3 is TGTGCCAGCAGCTCCAACAGGGGAGATAATTCACCCCTCCACTTT. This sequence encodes CASSSNRGDNSPLHF.

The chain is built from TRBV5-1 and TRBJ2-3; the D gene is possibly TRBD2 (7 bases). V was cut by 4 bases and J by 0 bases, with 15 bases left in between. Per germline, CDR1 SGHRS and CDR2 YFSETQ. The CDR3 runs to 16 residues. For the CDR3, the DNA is TGCGCCAGCAGCCACAGGGAGGGAAGTAGCACAGATACGCAGTATTTT. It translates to CASSHREGSSTDTQYF.

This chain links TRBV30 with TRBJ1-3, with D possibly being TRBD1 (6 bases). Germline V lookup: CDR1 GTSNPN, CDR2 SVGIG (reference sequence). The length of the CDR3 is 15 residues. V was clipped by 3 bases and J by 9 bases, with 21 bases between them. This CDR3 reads CAWSPGRGGHATIYF. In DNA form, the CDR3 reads TGTGCCTGGAGCCCCGGGAGGGGGGGGCACGCCACCATATATTTT.

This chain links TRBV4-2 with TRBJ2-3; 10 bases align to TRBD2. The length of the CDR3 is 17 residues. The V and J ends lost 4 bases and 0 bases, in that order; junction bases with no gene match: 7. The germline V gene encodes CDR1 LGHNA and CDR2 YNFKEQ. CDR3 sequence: CASSLQAAGGSTDTQYF. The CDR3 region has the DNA TGTGCCAGCAGCCTTCAAGCAGCGGGGGGGAGCACAGATACGCAGTATTTT.

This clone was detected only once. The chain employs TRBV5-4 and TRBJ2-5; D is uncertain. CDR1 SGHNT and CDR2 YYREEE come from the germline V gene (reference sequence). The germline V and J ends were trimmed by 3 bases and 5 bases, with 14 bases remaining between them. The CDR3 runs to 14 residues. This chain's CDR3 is CASSSDPAAETQYF. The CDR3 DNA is TGTGCCAGCAGCTCTGACCCGGCGGCGGAGACCCAGTACTTC.

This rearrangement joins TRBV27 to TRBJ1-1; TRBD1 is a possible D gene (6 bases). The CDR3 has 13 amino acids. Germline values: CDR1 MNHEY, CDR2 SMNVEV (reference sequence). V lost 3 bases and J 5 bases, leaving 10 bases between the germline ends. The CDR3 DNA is TGTGCCAGCAGTTTTACAGGGTGGACTGAAGCTTTCTTT. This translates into CASSFTGWTEAFF.

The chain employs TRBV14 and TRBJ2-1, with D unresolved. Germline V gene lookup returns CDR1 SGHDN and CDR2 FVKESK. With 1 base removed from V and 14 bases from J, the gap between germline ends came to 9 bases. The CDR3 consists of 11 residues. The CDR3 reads CASSQVVQKFF. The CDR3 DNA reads TGTGCCAGCAGCCAAGTGGTCCAGAAGTTCTTC.

Here the CDR3 reads CAWGRDRGSYGYTF. The CDR3 region has the DNA TGTGCCTGGGGCCGGGACAGAGGCTCCTATGGCTACACCTTC. V and J are TRBV30 and TRBJ1-2; 7 bases match TRBD1. The V and J ends lost 5 bases and 4 bases, in that order; junction bases with no gene match: 10. The CDR3 consists of 14 residues. Germline CDR1 reads GTSNPN; CDR2 reads SVGIG (reference sequence).

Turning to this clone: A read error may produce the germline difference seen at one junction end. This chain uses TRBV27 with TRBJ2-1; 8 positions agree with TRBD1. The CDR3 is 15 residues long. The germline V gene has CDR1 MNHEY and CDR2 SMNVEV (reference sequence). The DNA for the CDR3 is TGTGCCGGCAGTTCGAGACAGGGGATATTCGGTGAGCAGTTCTTC. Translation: CAGSSRQGIFGEQFF.

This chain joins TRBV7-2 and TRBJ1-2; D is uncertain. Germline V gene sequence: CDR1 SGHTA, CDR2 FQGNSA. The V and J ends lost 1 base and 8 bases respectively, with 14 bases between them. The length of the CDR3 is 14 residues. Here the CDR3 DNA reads TGTGCCAGCAGCTTAGATCCCCTGAGCCGCGGCTACACCTTC. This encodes CASSLDPLSRGYTF.

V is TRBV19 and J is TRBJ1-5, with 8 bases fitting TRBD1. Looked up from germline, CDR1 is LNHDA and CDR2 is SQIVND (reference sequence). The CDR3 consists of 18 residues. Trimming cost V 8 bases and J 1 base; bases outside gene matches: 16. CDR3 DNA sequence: TGTGCCAGTCGTCCACCGGGACAGGATGTCAGCAGCAATCAGCCCCAGCATTTT. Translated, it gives CASRPPGQDVSSNQPQHF.

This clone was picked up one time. The CDR3 reads CSVGDFRQETQYF. CDR3 DNA: TGCAGCGTGGGGGACTTCAGGCAAGAGACCCAGTACTTC. This rearrangement joins TRBV29-1 to TRBJ2-5, with a tentative D call TRBD2 (6 bases). Germline V gives CDR1 SQVTM, CDR2 ANQGSEA. V was pared by 6 bases and J by 2 bases, with 13 bases between. The CDR3 spans 13 residues.

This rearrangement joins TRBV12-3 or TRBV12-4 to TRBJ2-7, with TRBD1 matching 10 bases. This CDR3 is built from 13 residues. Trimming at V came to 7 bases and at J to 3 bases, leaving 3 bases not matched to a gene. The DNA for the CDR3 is TGTGCCAGCACCAGGGACAGGGGCTACGAGCAGTACTTC. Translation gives CASTRDRGYEQYF.

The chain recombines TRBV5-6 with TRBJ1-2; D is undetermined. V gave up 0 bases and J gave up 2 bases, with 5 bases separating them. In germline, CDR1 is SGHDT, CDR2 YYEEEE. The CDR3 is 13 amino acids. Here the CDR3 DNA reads TGTGCCAGCAGCTTGGCCAGGAACTATGGCTACACCTTC. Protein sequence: CASSLARNYGYTF. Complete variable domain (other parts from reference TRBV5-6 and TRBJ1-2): DAGVTQSPTHLIKTRGQQVTLRCSPKSGHDTVSWYQQALGQGPQFIFQYYEEEERQRGNFPDRFSGHQFPNYSSELNVNALLLGDSALYLCASSLARNYGYTFGSGTRLTVV.

Written as DNA, the CDR3 is TGTGCCAGCTCACCCCGAGGACATGCCCTCTATGGCTACACCTTC. Its protein is CASSPRGHALYGYTF. J is TRBJ1-2 and V is TRBV18, with D possibly TRBD1 on 5 matching bases. CDR3 length: 15 amino acids. V was cut by 3 bases and J by 4 bases, with 15 bases left in between. Germline V gene data show CDR1 as KGHSH and CDR2 as LQKENI.

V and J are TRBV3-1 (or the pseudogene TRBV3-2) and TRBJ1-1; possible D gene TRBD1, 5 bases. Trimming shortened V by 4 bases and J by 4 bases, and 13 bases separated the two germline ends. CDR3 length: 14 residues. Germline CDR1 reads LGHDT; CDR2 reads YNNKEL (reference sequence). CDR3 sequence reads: CASSRVDTLTEAFF. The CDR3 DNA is TGTGCCAGCAGCCGAGTGGACACTCTCACTGAAGCTTTCTTT.

Here the CDR3 DNA reads TGCAGCGTTGGTTTAGGGGGCAATAGCAATCAGCCCCAGCATTTT. Its translation: CSVGLGGNSNQPQHF. This rearrangement joins TRBV29-1 to TRBJ1-5, with TRBD1 matching over 7 bases. This CDR3 has 15 amino acids. V dropped 4 bases and J dropped 0; count of bases not matched to a gene: 6. Germline CDR1 reads SQVTM; CDR2 reads ANQGSEA.

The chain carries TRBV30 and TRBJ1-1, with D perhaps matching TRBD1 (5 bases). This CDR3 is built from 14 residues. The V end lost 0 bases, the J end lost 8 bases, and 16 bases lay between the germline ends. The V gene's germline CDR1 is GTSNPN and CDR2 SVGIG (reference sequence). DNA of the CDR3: TGTGCCTGGAGTGTTGCAGGGCCCACCGTGGAAGCTTTCTTT. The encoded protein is CAWSVAGPTVEAFF.